This T cell receptor beta chain emerged from a study of blood T cell repertoires in COVID-19. Background on the study: Samples taken during acute and convalescent COVID-19 were collected in the United States, Italy and Spain.

In the original workflow: Amplification of reference gene primers provided the estimated nucleated cell counts. Assay used: immunoSEQ multiplex PCR; TCRdb lists only in-frame clones, some missing. The V and J calls and clone size were taken over from that table, and D and trimming were inferred from the DNA. The sample holds around 340,000 clones, less than 90% seen once. The V end was cut by 3 bases, the J end by 3 bases, with 15 bases between. Germline CDR1 DFQATT, CDR2 SNEGSKA (reference sequence). CDR3 size: 15 residues. The chain is built from TRBV20-1 and TRBJ2-4; tentative D call: TRBD1 (6 bases). This clonotype was obtained from a woman between 55 and 75 years old with COVID-19, enrolled during active disease. Sequencing was carried out using peripheral blood. CDR3 residues: CSASPIQGDKNIQYF. Here the CDR3 DNA reads TGCAGTGCTAGTCCTATACAGGGCGACAAAAACATTCAGTACTTC.